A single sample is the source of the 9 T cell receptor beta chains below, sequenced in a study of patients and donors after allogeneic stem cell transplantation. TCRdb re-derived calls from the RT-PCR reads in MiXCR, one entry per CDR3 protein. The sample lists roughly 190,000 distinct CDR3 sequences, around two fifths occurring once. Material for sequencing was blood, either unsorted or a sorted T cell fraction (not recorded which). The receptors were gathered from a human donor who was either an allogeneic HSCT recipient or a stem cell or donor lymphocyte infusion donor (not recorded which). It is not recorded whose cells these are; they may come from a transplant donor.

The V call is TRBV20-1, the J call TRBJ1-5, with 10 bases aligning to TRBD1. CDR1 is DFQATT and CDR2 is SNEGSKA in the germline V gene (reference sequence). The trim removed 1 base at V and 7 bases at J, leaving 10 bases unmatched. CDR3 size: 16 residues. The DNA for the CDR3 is TGCAGTGCTAGAGCCAGACAGGGGGCCCCAAGACAGCCCCAGCATTTT. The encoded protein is CSARARQGAPRQPQHF.

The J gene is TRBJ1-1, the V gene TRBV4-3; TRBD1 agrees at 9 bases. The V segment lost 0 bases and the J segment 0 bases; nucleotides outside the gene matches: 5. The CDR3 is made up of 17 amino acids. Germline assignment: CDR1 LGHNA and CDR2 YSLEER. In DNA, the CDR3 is TGCGCCAGCAGCCAAGATCCGACAGGGGGGATGAACACTGAAGCTTTCTTT. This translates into CASSQDPTGGMNTEAFF.

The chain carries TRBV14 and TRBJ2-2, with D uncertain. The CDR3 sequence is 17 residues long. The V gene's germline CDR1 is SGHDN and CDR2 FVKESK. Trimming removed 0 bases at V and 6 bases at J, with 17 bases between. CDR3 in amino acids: CASSQERSALHAGELFF. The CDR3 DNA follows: TGTGCCAGCAGCCAAGAAAGGAGTGCCTTACACGCCGGGGAGCTGTTTTTT.

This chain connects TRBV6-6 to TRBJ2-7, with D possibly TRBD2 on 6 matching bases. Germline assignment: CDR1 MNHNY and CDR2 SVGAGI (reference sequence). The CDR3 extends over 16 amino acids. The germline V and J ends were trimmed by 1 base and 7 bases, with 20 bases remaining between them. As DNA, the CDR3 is TGTGCCAGCAGTTACTGGGGCTCCGGGGGAGAAGGGGAGCAGTACTTC. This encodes CASSYWGSGGEGEQYF.

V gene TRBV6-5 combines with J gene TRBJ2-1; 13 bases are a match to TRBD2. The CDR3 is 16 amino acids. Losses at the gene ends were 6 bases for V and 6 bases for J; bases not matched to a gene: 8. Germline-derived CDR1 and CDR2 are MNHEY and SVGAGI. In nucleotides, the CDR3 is TGTGCCAGCAGCCAGCTACTAGCGGGAGGGGGCAATGAGCAGTTCTTC. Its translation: CASSQLLAGGGNEQFF.

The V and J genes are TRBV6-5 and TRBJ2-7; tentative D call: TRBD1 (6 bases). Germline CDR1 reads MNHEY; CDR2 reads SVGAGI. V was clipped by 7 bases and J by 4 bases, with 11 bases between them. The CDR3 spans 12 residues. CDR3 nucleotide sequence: TGTGCCAGCATCTCCAGGGGTTACGAGCAGTACTTC. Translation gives CASISRGYEQYF.

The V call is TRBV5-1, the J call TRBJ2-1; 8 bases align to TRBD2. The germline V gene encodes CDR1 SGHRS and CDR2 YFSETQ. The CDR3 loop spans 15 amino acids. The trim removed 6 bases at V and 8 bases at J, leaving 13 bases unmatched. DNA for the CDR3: TGCGCCAGCACCTGGGGTAGCGGGATCATCGATGAGCAGTTCTTC. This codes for CASTWGSGIIDEQFF.

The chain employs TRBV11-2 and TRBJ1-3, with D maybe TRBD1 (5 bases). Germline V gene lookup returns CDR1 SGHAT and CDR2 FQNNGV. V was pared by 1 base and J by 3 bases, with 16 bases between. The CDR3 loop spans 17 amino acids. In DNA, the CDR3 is TGTGCCAGCAGCTTAGGCACCGGGGCCCGAGTTGGAAACACCATATATTTT. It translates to CASSLGTGARVGNTIYF. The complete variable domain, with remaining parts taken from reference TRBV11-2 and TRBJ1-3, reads EAGVAQSPRYKIIEKRQSVAFWCNPISGHATLYWYQQILGQGPKLLIQFQNNGVVDDSQLPKDRFSAERLKGVDSTLKIQPAKLEDSAVYLCASSLGTGARVGNTIYFGEGSWLTVV.

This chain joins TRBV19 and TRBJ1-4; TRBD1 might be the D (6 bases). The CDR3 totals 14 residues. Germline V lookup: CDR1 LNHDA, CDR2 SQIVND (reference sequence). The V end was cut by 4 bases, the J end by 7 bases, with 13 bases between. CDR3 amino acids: CASSTDRFSEKLFF. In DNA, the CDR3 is TGTGCCAGTAGTACCGACAGGTTTTCTGAAAAACTGTTTTTT.